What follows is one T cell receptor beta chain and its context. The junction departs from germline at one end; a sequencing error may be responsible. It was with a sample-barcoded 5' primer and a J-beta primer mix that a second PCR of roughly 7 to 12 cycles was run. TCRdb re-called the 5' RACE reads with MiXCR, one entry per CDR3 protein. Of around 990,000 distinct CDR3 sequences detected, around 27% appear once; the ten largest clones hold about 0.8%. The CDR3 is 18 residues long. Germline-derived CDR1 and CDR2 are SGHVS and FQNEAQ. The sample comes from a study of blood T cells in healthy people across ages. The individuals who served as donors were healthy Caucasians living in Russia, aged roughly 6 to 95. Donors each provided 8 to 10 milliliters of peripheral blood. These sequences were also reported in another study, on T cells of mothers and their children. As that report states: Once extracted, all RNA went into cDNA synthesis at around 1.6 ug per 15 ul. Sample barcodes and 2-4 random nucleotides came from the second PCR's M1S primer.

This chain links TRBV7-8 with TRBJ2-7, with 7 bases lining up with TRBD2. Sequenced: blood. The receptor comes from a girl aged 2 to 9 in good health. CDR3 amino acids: CASSSEAGLAESLYEQYF. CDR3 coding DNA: TGTGCCAGTAGCTCCGAAGCAGGGCTAGCGGAGTCCCTTTACGAGCAGTACTTC.